The 2 T cell receptor beta chains reported below all come from one sample, sequenced in a study of blood T cell repertoires in COVID-19. The assay was immunoSEQ multiplex PCR, and TCRdb's table has in-frame clones only and misses some. The table lists a few hundred thousand clones, approximately 83% of them singletons. Sample: PBMCs or T cells enriched from blood (not recorded which). The source of these receptors is a woman aged 50 to 65 who had recovered from COVID-19.

The chain joins TRBV9 to TRBJ1-3; possibly TRBD1 for D (6 bases). The CDR3 extends over 18 amino acids. V shed 0 bases and J shed 3 bases, with 19 bases lying between them. Germline CDR1 reads SGDLS; CDR2 reads YYNGEE. This CDR3 is CASSVALRAGEYGNTIYF. CDR3 DNA: TGTGCCAGCAGCGTAGCGCTTAGGGCAGGGGAGTATGGAAACACCATATATTTT.

This chain links TRBV18 with TRBJ2-6; D might be TRBD1 (5 bases). The CDR3 sequence is 13 residues long. The V end was cut by 2 bases, the J end by 6 bases, with 5 bases between. From germline, CDR1 is KGHSH and CDR2 LQKENI. This CDR3 reads CASSPGAANVLTF. Here the CDR3 DNA reads TGTGCCAGCTCACCAGGGGCGGCCAACGTCCTGACTTTC.